This T cell receptor (beta chain) comes out of a study of T cell repertoires in cytomegalovirus infection. Study-wide context: Public TCR beta signatures were indicative of both CMV infection and a matching HLA type.

TCRdb redid the calling of the reads with MiXCR, one entry per CDR3 protein. The sample consists of about 740,000 distinct CDR3 sequences, 35% to 40% of them appearing once. Concerning this clonotype itself: Its target is not known.

Study findings and constraints: In two of eight donors, the top clonotype was HLA-C-restricted CMV-specific. Using cumulative public TCR beta family frequency, the authors identified those who carried CMV together with the relevant HLA.

The sequence was obtained from a human donor in good health (CMV status not recorded). Some clones in this sample may be carry-over from other donors' samples. The sample consisted of PBMCs.

In DNA form, the CDR3 reads TGTGCCAGTAGTATTCAGGGACAGGGAAATCAGCCCCAGCATTTT. It translates to CASSIQGQGNQPQHF. This chain links TRBV19 with TRBJ1-5; 9 nucleotides line up with TRBD1. Germline V gives CDR1 LNHDA, CDR2 SQIVND (reference sequence). The CDR3 has 15 residues. V dropped 3 bases and J dropped 4; count of bases not matched to a gene: 4.